This T cell receptor beta chain was obtained from a study of CD8+ T cells in alopecia areata (dated by TCRdb to the late 2010s). Looking at the study overall: Treated patients were enrolled in an open-label pilot trial of oral tofacitinib, 5 to 10 mg twice daily, for moderate-to-severe alopecia areata. Clonality in the scalp was compared among normal scalp (n=4), patchy alopecia areata scalp (n=8), and alopecia totalis/universalis scalp (n=8). Patients stayed on tofacitinib for 6 to 18 months and then had 6 months of follow-up off drug so that delayed response and recurrence could be assessed. The RNA source kit depended on sample type: the PAXgene miRNA kit for fixed scalp, the miRNeasy kit for PBMCs, and the RNeasy kit for mouse skin. Patients on tofacitinib were biopsied at baseline and after 4 and 24 weeks of treatment, and several of the patients also had a later scalp biopsy. High-throughput TCRbeta sequencing was used to examine T cell clonal expansion in alopecia areata in both the C3H/HeJ mouse model and human patients. Amplification of TCRbeta CDR3 regions was done by immunoSEQ multiplex PCR using 35 Vbeta forward primers and 13 Jbeta reverse primers. In humans, TCRbeta sequencing was performed on scalp tissue and on sorted CD4+ and CD8+ peripheral blood T cells from healthy controls and from patients with patchy or totalis/universalis alopecia areata.

This clone was observed a handful of times. Its antigen specificity is not known. No base quality values were provided; no much bigger clone lies one nucleotide off. Receptors were amplified or captured by the immunoSEQ multiplex PCR assay. To provide template for TCR sequencing, every sample had RNA extracted and reverse transcribed into cDNA. First-strand cDNA was synthesized with SuperScript III using a 2:1 mix of oligo-dT and random hexamers. Amplification bias was assessed with a synthetic immune receptor repertoire, and residual bias was removed computationally. In the original analysis: Raw reads were preprocessed for error removal, and CDR3 was defined according to IMGT conventions as running from the conserved cysteine to phenylalanine. Clonality was calculated as 1 minus Shannon entropy normalized by log2 of the number of productive unique TCRs. Whether scalp clones were CD4 or CD8 was inferred by matching scalp TCRbeta sequences against CD4 and CD8 repertoires sorted from blood. Imported from immuneACCESS, the table was reduced by TCRdb to in-frame sequences with V and J called. These copies leave out some clones; in studies compared against another copy, an unresolved V gene accounts for under half, and the cause of the remainder is not known. V and J calls and clone size are given by that table; D and trimming were obtained from the DNA. This sample comprises 90,000 to 100,000 clones, about two fifths of them detected only once. The ten most abundant clones make up 1% to 1.5% of the sample.

Overall study results and their limits: Compared with mice, TCR sequences shared between patients were less clear, possibly partly because of HLA diversity across the patient population. Unlike mouse skin, which is dominated by gammadelta T cells, normal human skin has resident alphabeta T cells that are also sequenced, and this complicates analysis of the scalp TCR repertoire. Higher clonality and more expanded CD8+ clones were observed in lesional scalp than in normal scalp, particularly in alopecia totalis/universalis, a finding suggestive of antigenic drive.

Lesional scalp punch biopsies and peripheral blood were collected from alopecia areata patients. PBMCs were isolated by density centrifugation and stained for CD3, CD4 and CD8, after which CD4+ and CD8+ T cells were sorted on a FACSAria. CDR1 and CDR2 were assigned from the germline V gene as MDHEN and SYDVKM. The CDR3 runs 16 residues from the cysteine to the phenylalanine. Only the CDR3 region is kept as DNA, spanning 48 bases read in frame from base 1. Between the V and J ends, shortened by 7 bases and 2 bases respectively, the junction contains 20 bases. Sequencing used CD4+ T cells sorted from blood. This TCR was recovered from a human donor with alopecia areata. The V and J segments used are TRBV28 and TRBJ1-2, with TRBD1 tentatively as D gene (6 bases match). The nucleotide sequence reads TGTGCCAGCACCACCTATCCTGGACAGATCAACTATGGCTACACCTTC. It codes for CASTTYPGQINYGYTF.